The 9 T cell receptor beta chains reported below all come from one sample, sequenced in a study of blood T cells in healthy people across ages. Alongside a J-beta primer mix, a sample-barcoded 5' primer served in a second PCR lasting about 7 to 12 cycles. TCRdb used MiXCR to reprocess the 5' RACE reads, holding one entry per CDR3 protein. This table holds around 1,900,000 distinct CDR3 sequences, around 42% found once. Sample: blood. The receptor set was obtained from a human donor in good health.

This clonotype has just a few counts. The rearrangement uses TRBV20-1 and TRBJ1-5; D is ambiguous. Germline CDR1 DFQATT, CDR2 SNEGSKA (reference sequence). The CDR3 runs 15 residues. V was shortened by 6 bases and J by 7 bases, with 22 bases between the two germline ends. CDR3 sequence (DNA): TGCAGTGCCATGTCGGACGGCACACGGGCCCAGCCCCAGCATTTT. Amino acid sequence: CSAMSDGTRAQPQHF.

The chain joins TRBV7-9 to TRBJ1-3, with 7 bases lining up with TRBD1. The CDR3 runs 17 residues. Trimming took 5 bases from V and 0 from J; bases not matched to a gene: 10. From germline, CDR1 is SEHNR and CDR2 FQNEAQ (reference sequence). Written as DNA, the CDR3 is TGTGCCAGCAGCCCGCCACAGGGGAGCGGCTCTGGAAACACCATATATTTT. It is translated as CASSPPQGSGSGNTIYF.

V gene TRBV20-1 combines with J gene TRBJ2-7, with D perhaps TRBD1 (6 bases). From germline, CDR1 is DFQATT and CDR2 SNEGSKA (reference sequence). V shed 6 bases and J shed 0 bases, with 12 bases lying between them. This CDR3 spans 13 amino acids. The CDR3 region has the DNA TGCAGTGCCACACAGGGCCCCTCCTACGAGCAGTACTTC. This sequence encodes CSATQGPSYEQYF.

Regarding this clonotype: One junction end does not reproduce the germline sequence, and a read error may be involved. This chain joins TRBV7-6 and TRBJ1-1; D perhaps matches TRBD1 (6 bases). CDR3 length equals 14 residues. The germline V gene encodes CDR1 SGHVS and CDR2 FNYEAQ. CDR3 in DNA: TGTGCCTGCAGCTTAGGGGGGAAGAACACTGAAGCTTACTTT. Its protein is CACSLGGKNTEAYF.

This chain links TRBV5-1 with TRBJ1-1, with 7 bases lining up with TRBD1. Germline V gene data show CDR1 as SGHRS and CDR2 as YFSETQ. There are 17 residues in the CDR3. V dropped 5 bases and J dropped 5; count of bases not matched to a gene: 18. This CDR3 reads CASRLNRGPGATTEAFF. The CDR3 bases are TGCGCCAGCAGACTCAACAGGGGCCCCGGGGCGACTACTGAAGCTTTCTTT.

The gene calls are TRBV3-1 and TRBJ2-3, with D perhaps matching TRBD1 (6 bases). Germline V gene data show CDR1 as LGHDT and CDR2 as YNNKEL (reference sequence). This CDR3 is 14 amino acids long. V shed 4 bases and J shed 4 bases, with 12 bases lying between them. CDR3 protein: CASSPQGSPDTQYF. The CDR3 DNA reads as TGTGCCAGCAGCCCACAGGGATCTCCAGATACGCAGTATTTT.

This clonotype was detected a few times. The chain is built from TRBV6-1 and TRBJ1-5; 7 bases are shared with TRBD1. The V gene's germline CDR1 is MNHNS and CDR2 SASEGT. The CDR3 covers 18 residues. V shed 9 bases, J shed 1 base, and the junction held 18 bases outside the gene matches. CDR3 sequence: CASKGAQGSTKSNQPQHF. CDR3 DNA: TGTGCCAGTAAGGGGGCACAGGGGTCAACAAAGAGCAATCAGCCCCAGCATTTT.

In this sample, this clonotype turned up a few times. The rearrangement uses TRBV10-3 and TRBJ2-7, with 7 bases matching TRBD1. The trim removed 0 bases at V and 3 bases at J, leaving 14 bases unmatched. The germline gives CDR1 ENHRY, CDR2 SYGVKD. The CDR3 is 18 amino acids. DNA for the CDR3: TGTGCCATCAGTGAGTCCTTCAGCGAAACGGGACAGTTCTACGAGCAGTACTTC. It specifies CAISESFSETGQFYEQYF.

In the case of this clonotype: At one end, the junction sequence differs from germline, possibly due to a read error. The chain has TRBV6-2 or TRBV6-3 and TRBJ1-1; D gene unclear. The germline gives CDR1 MNHEY, CDR2 SVGEGT. CDR3 size: 15 residues. The CDR3 protein is CTSSYMGQEITEAFF. The CDR3 bases are TGTACCAGCAGTTATATGGGTCAGGAGATTACTGAAGCTTTCTTT.